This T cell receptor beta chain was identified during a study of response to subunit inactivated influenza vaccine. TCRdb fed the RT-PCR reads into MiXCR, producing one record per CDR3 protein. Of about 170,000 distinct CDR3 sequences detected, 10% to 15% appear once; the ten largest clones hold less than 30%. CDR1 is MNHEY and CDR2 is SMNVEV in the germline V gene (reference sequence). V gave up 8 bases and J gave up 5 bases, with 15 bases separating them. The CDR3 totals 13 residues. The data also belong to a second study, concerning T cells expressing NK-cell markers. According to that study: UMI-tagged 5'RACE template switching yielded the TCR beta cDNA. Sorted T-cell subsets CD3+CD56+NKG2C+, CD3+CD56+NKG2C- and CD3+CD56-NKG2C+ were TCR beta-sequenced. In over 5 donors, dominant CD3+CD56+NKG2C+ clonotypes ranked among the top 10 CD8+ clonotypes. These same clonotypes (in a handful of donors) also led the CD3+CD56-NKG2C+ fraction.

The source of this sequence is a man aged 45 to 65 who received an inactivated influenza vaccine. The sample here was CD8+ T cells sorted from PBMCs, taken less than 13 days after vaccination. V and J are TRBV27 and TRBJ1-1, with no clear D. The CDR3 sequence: CASHLGLGTEAFF. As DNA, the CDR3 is TGTGCCAGCCATCTTGGGTTGGGGACTGAAGCTTTCTTT.